The T cell receptor (beta chain) described here comes from a study of shared clonotypes between healthy human individuals. Libraries were prepared by immunoSEQ multiplex PCR; TCRdb keeps only in-frame clonotypes and omits some of them. The profile covers fewer than 3 million clones, with less than 95% appearing a single time and 0.3% to 0.4% taken by the ten largest. As for this clone: Its antigen is undetermined.

Study-level results: Sharing across four donors was seen in 4% to 6.5% of naive CD4 clonotypes.

Per germline, CDR1 MNHEY and CDR2 SVGAGI. The CDR3 has 14 amino acids. V lost 2 bases, J lost 1 base, and 8 bases lay in between. The sequence was collected from a man aged 18 to 30 in good health. Some clones in this sample may be carry-over from other donors' samples. Sequencing was done on a sample of naive CD4+ T cells from PBMCs. Subset described: CD45RA+ positively selected. The genes are TRBV6-5 and TRBJ1-1; D remains ambiguous. The CDR3 spells CASSYRRPNTEAFF. In DNA form, the CDR3 reads TGTGCCAGCAGTTACAGGCGACCGAACACTGAAGCTTTCTTT.